This is a list of T cell receptor beta chains from one sample in a study of T-cell reconstitution after alpha-beta-depleted transplantation in children. TCRdb itself ran the PCR reads through MiXCR, one entry per CDR3 protein. The table has hundreds of thousands of distinct CDR3 sequences, roughly 15% seen once. The sample here was PBMCs, mostly from graft donor cells, taken 360 days after TCRalphabeta/CD19-depleted stem cell transplant. These receptors were collected from a male patient younger than 18 who had a stem cell transplant for acute lymphoblastic leukemia, so the T cells may come from the graft donor. Both conserved end residues are part of each CDR3. A D gene is named only where the DNA matches it firmly. Where a row states a size, it is once, few, many or the class of an expanded clone; other rows omit it.

d_gene | abundance | j_gene | v_gene | CDR3nt | CDR3aa
NA | NA | TRBJ2-1 | TRBV13 | TGTGCCAGCAGCTTTAGAGGGAGGAGCTCCTACAATGAGCAGTTCTTC | CASSFRGRSSYNEQFF
TRBD2 | NA | TRBJ2-1 | TRBV20-1 | TGCAGTGCTAGGTCGGGCGGGAGAACTTGGAATGAGCAGTTCTTC | CSARSGGRTWNEQFF
NA | NA | TRBJ2-1 | TRBV20-1 | TGCAGTGCTAGTGTTGCGACTTCCTACAATGAGCAGTTCTTC | CSASVATSYNEQFF
NA | few | TRBJ2-7 | TRBV20-1 | TGCAGTGCTCCCTCGGTAGCTAGCCCTACCTACGAGCAGTACTTC | CSAPSVASPTYEQYF
NA | few | TRBJ2-7 | TRBV9 | TGTGCCAGCAGCGTATCACCTAGTCTCTACGAGCAGTACTTC | CASSVSPSLYEQYF
NA | many | TRBJ2-7 | TRBV27 | TGTGCCAGCAGTCCCTCACGAGGTTATTACGAGCAGTACTTC | CASSPSRGYYEQYF
NA | NA | TRBJ1-2 | TRBV7-9 | TGTGCCAGCAGCTTACCGGGGGGGAAGGGTATTGGTGGCTACACCTTC | CASSLPGGKGIGGYTF
TRBD1 | few | TRBJ1-1 | TRBV12-5 | TGTGCTAGTGGTCGACCCCGGACAGGGCCATGGGACACTGAAGCTTTCTTT | CASGRPRTGPWDTEAFF
NA | NA | TRBJ2-2 | TRBV15 | TGTGCCACCAGCAGACCGGGACAACTATTCACCGGGGAGCTGTTTTTT | CATSRPGQLFTGELFF
TRBD2 | few | TRBJ2-6 | TRBV11-2 | TGTGCCAGCAGCTCGATAGCGGGAGGGCTTTACTCTGGGGCCAACGTCCTGACTTTC | CASSSIAGGLYSGANVLTF
NA | many | TRBJ2-1 | TRBV29-1 | TGCAGCGTTGAAGGCTTGGGGACCAAGGGCTCCTACAATGAGCAGTTCTTC | CSVEGLGTKGSYNEQFF
TRBD2 | few | TRBJ2-7 | TRBV7-8 | TGTGCCAGCAGCTTAGCGGTGTCGACTAGCGTCTCCTACGAGCAGTACTTC | CASSLAVSTSVSYEQYF
TRBD2 | many | TRBJ2-3 | TRBV5-1 | TGTGCCAGCAGCTTCAGACTAGCGGCCACAGATACGCAGTATTTT | CASSFRLAATDTQYF
NA | NA | TRBJ2-7 | TRBV10-3 | TGTGCCATCAGTTTGACAGCCTCCTACGAGCAGTACTTC | CAISLTASYEQYF
TRBD2 | NA | TRBJ2-3 | TRBV12-3/TRBV12-4 | TGTGCCAGCAGTTTATGGGCTAGCGGGAGGCACGCAGATACGCAGTATTTT | CASSLWASGRHADTQYF
NA | many | TRBJ2-7 | TRBV10-3 | TGTGCCATCACCCATACAGCCACCTACGAGCAGTACTTC | CAITHTATYEQYF
TRBD1 | few | TRBJ2-7 | TRBV7-6 | TGTGCCAGCAGCTCGACAGGGGGCCACGAGCAGTACTTC | CASSSTGGHEQYF
NA | NA | TRBJ1-1 | TRBV3-1 | TGTGCCAGCAGCCTTGCAGGAGTGTGGGCTTTCTTT | CASSLAGVWAFF
TRBD2 | NA | TRBJ2-1 | TRBV6-1 | TGTGCCAGCAGCCCGCTCTGGGGGCCGGGACTAGCGGGAGAGGGCGAATACAATGAGCAGTTCTTC | CASSPLWGPGLAGEGEYNEQFF
TRBD1 | NA | TRBJ1-6 | TRBV5-8 | TGTGCCAGCAGCGGACAGGATAATTCACCCCTCCACTTT | CASSGQDNSPLHF
TRBD1 | NA | TRBJ2-7 | TRBV28 | TGTGCCAGCAGGTTTGGACAGGGGGGGAACTACGAGCAGTACTTC | CASRFGQGGNYEQYF
NA | NA | TRBJ2-7 | TRBV2 | TGTGCCAGCAACCGGGACGGCCCCTACGAGCAGTACTTC | CASNRDGPYEQYF
NA | NA | TRBJ2-6 | TRBV5-1 | TGCGCCAGCAGCTTGGGGCCTGAGAACTCTGGGGCCAACGTCCTGACTTTC | CASSLGPENSGANVLTF
TRBD2 | few | TRBJ2-2 | TRBV5-1 | TGCGCCAGCAGCTTGCCGCCTAGCGGGACGAACACCGGGGAGCTGTTTTTT | CASSLPPSGTNTGELFF
NA | NA | TRBJ2-3 | TRBV6-5 | TGTGCCAGCAGTTACCTCCACTCTAGCGTAGGCACAGATACGCAGTATTTT | CASSYLHSSVGTDTQYF
NA | NA | TRBJ2-4 | TRBV4-1 | TGCGCCAGCAGCCAAGTCTCCTCCAGGGGAGCCAAAAACATTCAGTACTTC | CASSQVSSRGAKNIQYF
TRBD2 | few | TRBJ2-7 | TRBV15 | TGTGCCACCAGCCCCGGGGCTAGCGGGGCATCCTACGAGCAGTACTTC | CATSPGASGASYEQYF
NA | NA | TRBJ2-1 | TRBV7-3 | TGTGCCAGCAGCCCCGACACCACCTACAATGAGCAGTTCTTC | CASSPDTTYNEQFF
NA | few | TRBJ1-1 | TRBV11-2 | TGTGCCAGCAGCTTAGATTCGAGGAACACTGAAGCTTTCTTT | CASSLDSRNTEAFF
TRBD2 | NA | TRBJ2-5 | TRBV28 | TGTGCCAGCAAGAGACGCCCGACTAGCGGGAGAGGAGGGGAGACCCAGTACTTC | CASKRRPTSGRGGETQYF
NA | few | TRBJ2-6 | TRBV5-1 | TGCGCCAGCAGCTTGGACAGGATATCTGGGGCCAACGTCCTGACTTTC | CASSLDRISGANVLTF
TRBD2 | NA | TRBJ2-1 | TRBV18 | TGTGCCAGCTTCCCCGGCCAAATAGCGGGTCGCTCCTACAATGAGCAGTTCTTC | CASFPGQIAGRSYNEQFF